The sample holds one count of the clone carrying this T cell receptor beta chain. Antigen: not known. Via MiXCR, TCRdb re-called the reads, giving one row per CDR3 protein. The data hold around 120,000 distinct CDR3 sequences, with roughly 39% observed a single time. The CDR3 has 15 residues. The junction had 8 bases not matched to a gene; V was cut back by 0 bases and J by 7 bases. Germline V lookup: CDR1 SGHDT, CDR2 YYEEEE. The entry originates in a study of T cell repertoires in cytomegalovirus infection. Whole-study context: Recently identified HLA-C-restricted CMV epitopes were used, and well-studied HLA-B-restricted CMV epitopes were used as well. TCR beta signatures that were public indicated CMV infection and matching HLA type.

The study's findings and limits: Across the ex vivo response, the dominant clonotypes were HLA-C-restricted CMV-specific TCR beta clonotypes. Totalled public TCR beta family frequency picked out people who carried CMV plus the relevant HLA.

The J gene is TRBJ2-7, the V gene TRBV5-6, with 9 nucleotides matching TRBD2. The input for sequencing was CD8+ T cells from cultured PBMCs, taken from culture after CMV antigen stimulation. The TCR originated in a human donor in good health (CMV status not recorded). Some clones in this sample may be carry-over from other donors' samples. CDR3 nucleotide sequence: TGTGCCAGCAGCTTGGTCAGCGGGGGGCCGAGAGAGCAGTACTTC. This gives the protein CASSLVSGGPREQYF.